A single sample is the source of the 20 T cell receptor beta chains below, sequenced in a study of blood T cell repertoires in COVID-19. Only in-frame clones appear in the TCRdb table, and some are missing; sequencing was by immunoSEQ multiplex PCR. Of 250,000 to 350,000 clones detected, roughly 82% appear once; the ten largest clones hold 1.5% to 2%. Material: peripheral blood. Receptor source: a woman aged 45-65 years with acute or convalescent COVID-19.

This clone was seen repeatedly, ten times or more. The V gene is TRBV3-1 (or the pseudogene TRBV3-2), the J gene TRBJ1-6; weak D call: TRBD1 (6 bases). CDR1 and CDR2 (germline): LGHDT, YNNKEL (reference sequence). Trimming stripped 0 bases from V and 8 bases from J, with 17 bases between. This CDR3 comprises 17 residues. The CDR3 DNA sequence: TGTGCCAGCAGCCAAGATTGGACGGAGGCAGGGGATTCACCCCTCCACTTT. Amino acid sequence: CASSQDWTEAGDSPLHF.

V is TRBV14 and J is TRBJ2-6, with 8 nucleotides matching TRBD1. CDR1 is SGHDN, CDR2 FVKESK, per germline. This CDR3 comprises 16 residues. Trimming cost V 8 bases and J 0 bases; bases outside gene matches: 6. CDR3 coding DNA: TGTGCCAGCGGACAGGGTTCGCACTCTGGGGCCAACGTCCTGACTTTC. As protein: CASGQGSHSGANVLTF.

This rearrangement joins TRBV30 to TRBJ1-5; possibly TRBD1 for D (5 bases). V lost 1 base and J lost 4, with 14 bases in between. The CDR3 runs 15 residues. CDR1 is GTSNPN and CDR2 is SVGIG in the germline V gene (reference sequence). CDR3 sequence reads: CAWSATGLRNQPQHF. Written as DNA, the CDR3 is TGTGCCTGGAGTGCTACGGGACTCAGGAATCAGCCCCAGCATTTT.

The chain couples TRBV5-6 to TRBJ2-2, with D maybe TRBD2 (5 bases). Germline CDR1 SGHDT, CDR2 YYEEEE. V dropped 6 bases and J dropped 1 base, with 10 bases sitting between them. This CDR3 spans 14 amino acids. CDR3 amino acids: CASTHGGNTGELFF. The CDR3 DNA sequence: TGTGCCAGCACCCACGGAGGGAACACCGGGGAGCTGTTTTTT.

This rearrangement joins TRBV29-1 to TRBJ2-7; 9 bases map to TRBD1. Trimming took 3 bases from V and 5 from J; bases not matched to a gene: 2. CDR1 and CDR2 (germline): SQVTM, ANQGSEA. This CDR3 has 12 amino acids. The CDR3 DNA sequence: TGCAGCGTTGATGACAGGGGGGACGAGCAGTACTTC. Translating it yields CSVDDRGDEQYF.

J is TRBJ2-7 and V is TRBV15, with 8 positions matching TRBD2. CDR3 length: 15 residues. Germline V gene sequence: CDR1 LNHNV, CDR2 YYDKDF (reference sequence). The junction had 9 bases not matched to a gene; V was cut back by 1 base and J by 7 bases. CDR3 DNA: TGTGCCACCAGCAGAGGGCTAGCGGGTTCTGTGGAGCAGTACTTC. Translation gives CATSRGLAGSVEQYF.

V is TRBV15 and J is TRBJ2-5; perhaps TRBD2 as D (6 bases). Germline assignment: CDR1 LNHNV and CDR2 YYDKDF (reference sequence). This CDR3 is 12 amino acids long. Trimming removed 4 bases from V and 5 bases from J, with 8 bases in between. CDR3 nucleotide sequence: TGTGCCACCAGCACAGGGAGGGAGACCCAGTACTTC. This encodes CATSTGRETQYF.

The chain carries TRBV5-1 and TRBJ2-5, with TRBD1 matching 7 bases. CDR3 length: 14 amino acids. With 7 bases clipped from V and 5 bases from J, the junction kept 11 bases outside the gene matches. CDR1 SGHRS and CDR2 YFSETQ come from the germline V gene. Here the CDR3 DNA reads TGCGCCAGCGCTACTACAGGGGCACCGGAGACCCAGTACTTC. Encoded protein: CASATTGAPETQYF. Together with reference TRBV5-1 and TRBJ2-5, the CDR3 gives the full variable domain: KAGVTQTPRYLIKTRGQQVTLSCSPISGHRSVSWYQQTPGQGLQFLFEYFSETQRNKGNFPGRFSGRQFSNSRSEMNVSTLELGDSALYLCASATTGAPETQYFGPGTRLLVL.

V gene TRBV7-2 combines with J gene TRBJ2-3, with 9 bases lining up with TRBD1. The CDR3 runs to 16 residues. From germline, CDR1 is SGHTA and CDR2 FQGNSA. Losses at the gene ends were 2 bases for V and 6 bases for J; bases not matched to a gene: 9. Here the CDR3 reads CASSLSRDRAWDTQYF. In DNA form, the CDR3 reads TGTGCCAGCAGCTTAAGTAGGGACAGGGCTTGGGATACGCAGTATTTT.

This chain links TRBV3-1 (or the pseudogene TRBV3-2) with TRBJ2-1, with 7 bases fitting TRBD1. J was trimmed by 4 bases and V by 1 base; bases with no gene match: 1. This CDR3 comprises 14 residues. Germline lookup yields CDR1 LGHDT and CDR2 YNNKEL (reference sequence). CDR3 nucleotide sequence: TGTGCCAGCAGCCAAGGGGACAGATACAATGAGCAGTTCTTC. Its protein is CASSQGDRYNEQFF.

J is TRBJ1-4 and V is TRBV7-4, with a tentative D call TRBD1 (5 bases). Looked up from germline, CDR1 is SGHVT and CDR2 is SQSDAQ. This CDR3 region has 18 residues. V lost 2 bases to trimming and J lost 4 bases, with 20 bases between them. The CDR3 sequence is CASSLRTGGEKINEKLFF. The CDR3 coding sequence is TGTGCCAGCAGCTTACGAACCGGGGGTGAGAAAATTAATGAAAAACTGTTTTTT.

The chain uses TRBV28 and TRBJ1-4, with TRBD1 matching 8 bases. From germline, CDR1 is MDHEN and CDR2 SYDVKM. The CDR3 spans 14 residues. V shed 5 bases and J 6 bases; nucleotides not matched to a gene: 5. CDR3 DNA sequence: TGTGCCAGCAGTGCACCGGGACAGGATGAAAAACTGTTTTTT. It yields the protein CASSAPGQDEKLFF. Looking up the rest from reference TRBV28 and TRBJ1-4 gives the full variable domain: DVKVTQSSRYLVKRTGEKVFLECVQDMDHENMFWYRQDPGLGLRLIYFSYDVKMKEKGDIPEGYSVSREKKERFSLILESASTNQTSMYLCASSAPGQDEKLFFGSGTQLSVL.

J is TRBJ1-3 and V is TRBV5-4, with D uncertain. V was clipped by 4 bases and J by 3 bases, with 11 bases between them. Germline CDR1 is SGHNT and CDR2 is YYREEE (reference sequence). The CDR3 extends over 14 amino acids. The CDR3 bases are TGTGCCAGCAGCCAACGAGGCTTTGGAAACACCATATATTTT. Translation: CASSQRGFGNTIYF. The whole variable domain, remainder taken from reference TRBV5-4 and TRBJ1-3, is ETGVTQSPTHLIKTRGQQVTLRCSSQSGHNTVSWYQQALGQGPQFIFQYYREEENGRGNFPPRFSGLQFPNYSSELNVNALELDDSALYLCASSQRGFGNTIYFGEGSWLTVV.

V gene TRBV6-1 combines with J gene TRBJ1-5; D gene unclear. Germline assignment: CDR1 MNHNS and CDR2 SASEGT. The CDR3 spans 13 residues. Trimming took off 0 bases at V and 7 bases at J, with 7 bases between the two ends. This CDR3 reads CASSEAGRQPQHF. CDR3 nucleotide sequence: TGTGCCAGCAGTGAAGCCGGGAGGCAGCCCCAGCATTTT.

This clone was seen a single time. The chain joins TRBV30 to TRBJ2-1; tentative D call: TRBD2 (5 bases). V was pared by 7 bases and J by 5 bases, with 30 bases between. This CDR3 comprises 18 residues. From germline, CDR1 is GTSNPN and CDR2 SVGIG (reference sequence). CDR3 residues: CASPRRLRAVTRDNEQFF. CDR3 bases: TGTGCCTCTCCGAGGAGGTTGAGGGCCGTCACGCGAGACAATGAGCAGTTCTTC. Variable domain in full (rest from reference TRBV30 and TRBJ2-1): SQTIHQWPATLVQPVGSPLSLECTVEGTSNPNLYWYRQAAGRGLQLLFYSVGIGQISSEVPQNLSASRPQDRQFILSSKKLLLSDSGFYLCASPRRLRAVTRDNEQFFGPGTRLTVL.

The V call is TRBV3-1 (or the pseudogene TRBV3-2), the J call TRBJ1-1; the D gene is possibly TRBD1 (6 bases). Trimming removed 11 bases at V and 7 bases at J, with 20 bases between. There are 13 residues in the CDR3. Germline assignment: CDR1 LGHDT and CDR2 YNNKEL (reference sequence). CDR3 in amino acids: CASTLQGGIEAFF. The CDR3 DNA is TGTGCCTCCACATTACAGGGAGGGATTGAAGCTTTCTTT.

The V call is TRBV11-2, the J call TRBJ2-1; 7 nucleotides agree with TRBD2. CDR1 SGHAT and CDR2 FQNNGV come from the germline V gene. Trimming removed 5 bases from V and 4 bases from J; junction bases left unmatched: 8. The CDR3 spans 15 residues. The DNA for the CDR3 is TGTGCCAGCAGCCCCCAACGGGGGGATTACAATGAGCAGTTCTTC. The encoded protein is CASSPQRGDYNEQFF.

This rearrangement joins TRBV9 to TRBJ2-7; 8 bases are shared with TRBD2. The CDR3 sequence is 16 residues long. V was clipped by 4 bases and J by 0 bases; unmatched bases: 9. Germline CDR1 reads SGDLS; CDR2 reads YYNGEE. The CDR3 DNA reads as TGTGCCAGCAGCCCCATAGCGGGAACCAGCTCCTACGAGCAGTACTTC. Its translation is CASSPIAGTSSYEQYF. Complete variable domain (other parts from reference TRBV9 and TRBJ2-7): DSGVTQTPKHLITATGQRVTLRCSPRSGDLSVYWYQQSLDQGLQFLIQYYNGEERAKGNILERFSAQQFPDLHSELNLSSLELGDSALYFCASSPIAGTSSYEQYFGPGTRLTVT.

The rearrangement links TRBV5-1 to TRBJ2-6; D gene uncertain. The CDR3 loop spans 15 amino acids. Germline V gene lookup returns CDR1 SGHRS and CDR2 YFSETQ. Trimming removed 4 bases at V and 0 bases at J, with 8 bases between. CDR3 sequence: CASSRDTSGANVLTF. DNA for the CDR3: TGCGCCAGCAGCCGCGATACCTCTGGGGCCAACGTCCTGACTTTC.

The chain joins TRBV24-1 to TRBJ2-1; a possible D gene is TRBD1 (5 bases). This CDR3 comprises 13 residues. CDR1 is KGHDR and CDR2 is SFDVKD in the germline V gene. With 9 bases removed from V and 2 bases from J, the gap between germline ends came to 10 bases. The CDR3 sequence is CATRKGTYNEQFF. In DNA form, the CDR3 reads TGTGCCACCCGAAAGGGGACCTACAATGAGCAGTTCTTC.